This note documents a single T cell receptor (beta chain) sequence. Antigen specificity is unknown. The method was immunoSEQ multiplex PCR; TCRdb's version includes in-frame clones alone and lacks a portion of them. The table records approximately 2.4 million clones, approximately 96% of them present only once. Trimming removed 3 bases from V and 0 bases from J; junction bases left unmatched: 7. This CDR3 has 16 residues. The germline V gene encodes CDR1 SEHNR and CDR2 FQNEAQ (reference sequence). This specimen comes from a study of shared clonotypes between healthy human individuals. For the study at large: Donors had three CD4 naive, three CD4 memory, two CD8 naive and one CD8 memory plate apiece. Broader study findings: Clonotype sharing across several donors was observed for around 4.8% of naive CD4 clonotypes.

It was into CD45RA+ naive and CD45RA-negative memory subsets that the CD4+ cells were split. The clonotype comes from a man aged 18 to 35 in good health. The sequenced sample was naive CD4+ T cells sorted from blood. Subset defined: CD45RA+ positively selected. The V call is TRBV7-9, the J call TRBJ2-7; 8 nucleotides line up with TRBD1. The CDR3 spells CASSLRTGTSSYEQYF. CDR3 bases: TGTGCCAGCAGCTTGAGGACAGGGACTTCCTCCTACGAGCAGTACTTC.